The rows below give T cell receptor beta chains drawn from one sample of a study of shared clonotypes between healthy human individuals. Assay used: immunoSEQ multiplex PCR; TCRdb lists only in-frame clones, some missing. The repertoire holds about 92,000 clones, almost 70% seen once, with roughly 52% in the top ten. The sequenced sample was memory CD8+ T cells sorted from blood. These receptors originate from a man aged 25-45 years in good health. Each CDR3 is given with its conserved first and last residue. The D gene is left open where the match is weak. Not every row has a clone size; where given, it reads once, few, many or a size class.

J,length,V,size,D,CDR3,DNA
TRBJ2-7,15,TRBV27,NA,NA,CASSLNVDGSYEQYF,TGTGCCAGCAGTTTAAATGTGGACGGTTCCTACGAGCAGTACTTC
TRBJ2-1,15,TRBV6-4,many,TRBD1,CASSDSTGGFFEQFF,TGTGCCAGCAGTGACTCGACAGGGGGCTTTTTTGAGCAGTTCTTC
TRBJ1-1,15,TRBV5-1,few,NA,CASSLEPGMNTEAFF,TGCGCCAGCAGCTTGGAGCCGGGCATGAACACTGAAGCTTTCTTT
TRBJ1-2,14,TRBV7-8,NA,TRBD1,CASSSTVQGSGYTF,TGTGCCAGCAGCTCTACAGTACAGGGGAGTGGCTACACCTTC
TRBJ1-4,15,TRBV15,NA,TRBD1,CATSREQGASEKLFF,TGTGCCACCAGTCGAGAACAGGGGGCGTCGGAAAAACTGTTTTTT
TRBJ2-3,14,TRBV15,NA,NA,CATSRDTFTDTQYF,TGTGCCACCAGCAGAGATACGTTCACAGATACGCAGTATTTT
TRBJ1-3,11,TRBV12-5,NA,NA,CASGLRNTIYF,TGTGCTAGTGGTCTTCGAAACACCATATATTTT
TRBJ2-1,18,TRBV19,NA,TRBD2,CASQTLGTGTSGRNEQFF,TGTGCCAGCCAAACTCTGGGGACCGGGACTAGCGGGAGGAATGAGCAGTTCTTC
TRBJ2-7,13,TRBV10-2,NA,NA,CASSGLSGNEQYF,TGCGCCAGCTCAGGACTCTCGGGAAACGAGCAGTACTTC
TRBJ1-1,16,TRBV29-1,NA,NA,CSVEGRTLVWGTEAFF,TGCAGCGTTGAGGGAAGGACCCTAGTCTGGGGCACTGAAGCTTTCTTT
TRBJ2-3,15,TRBV15,NA,TRBD2,CATSRGLAGRDTQYF,TGTGCCACCAGCAGAGGGCTAGCGGGACGCGATACGCAGTATTTT
TRBJ1-4,15,TRBV7-9,NA,TRBD1,CASSSNRDRAEKLFF,TGTGCCAGCAGCTCAAACCGGGACAGGGCTGAAAAACTGTTTTTT
TRBJ2-7,14,TRBV7-6,NA,NA,CASSLVSDLGEQYF,TGTGCCAGCAGCTTAGTGTCAGACTTAGGCGAGCAGTACTTC
TRBJ2-1,18,TRBV15,NA,NA,CATSKGIARGTRGNEQFF,TGTGCCACCAGCAAAGGGATTGCCCGGGGAACTAGGGGCAATGAGCAGTTCTTC
TRBJ2-3,13,TRBV6-4,NA,NA,CASSQDRTDTQYF,TGTGCCAGCAGTCAAGATCGCACAGATACGCAGTATTTT
TRBJ2-1,16,TRBV5-6,few,NA,CASSQFRGERMSEQFF,TGTGCCAGCAGCCAATTCCGGGGAGAGCGAATGAGTGAGCAGTTCTTC
TRBJ2-1,18,TRBV27,NA,NA,CASSGRVRGSSVRNEQFF,TGTGCCAGCAGTGGCAGGGTTCGCGGCTCCTCCGTCCGCAATGAGCAGTTCTTC
TRBJ1-1,16,TRBV21-1,NA,NA,CASSKREPVMNTEAFF,TGTGCCAGCAGCAAAAGGGAGCCCGTGATGAACACTGAAGCTTTCTTT
TRBJ2-7,8,TRBV21-1,NA,NA,CATYEQYF,TGTGCCACCTACGAGCAGTACTTC
TRBJ1-5,16,TRBV7-9,many,TRBD1,CASSLTGGSLNQPQHF,TGTGCCAGCAGCTTAACAGGGGGTAGTCTCAATCAGCCCCAGCATTTT
TRBJ2-1,14,TRBV27,NA,NA,CASSKTRPNNEQFF,TGTGCCAGCAGTAAGACACGGCCAAACAATGAGCAGTTCTTC
TRBJ2-1,16,TRBV9,NA,NA,CASTTGGVHSYNEQFF,TGTGCCAGCACAACAGGGGGGGTTCACTCCTACAATGAGCAGTTCTTC
TRBJ1-2,11,TRBV7-6,NA,NA,CASRTAQGYTF,TGTGCCAGTCGGACAGCTCAGGGCTACACCTTC
TRBJ2-7,16,TRBV10-2,NA,TRBD1,CASSYEDRVPSYEQYF,TGCGCCAGCAGCTACGAGGACAGGGTCCCCTCCTACGAGCAGTACTTC
TRBJ2-3,15,TRBV7-9,NA,NA,CASSLGSAGTDTQYF,TGTGCCAGCAGCCTCGGTTCCGCAGGCACAGATACGCAGTATTTT
TRBJ2-7,11,TRBV14,NA,NA,CASSQGLGQYF,TGTGCCAGCAGTCAGGGGCTTGGGCAGTACTTC
TRBJ2-7,14,TRBV7-9,NA,TRBD1,CASSPPRQGYEQYF,TGTGCCAGCAGCCCCCCCCGACAGGGCTACGAGCAGTACTTC
TRBJ2-1,15,TRBV6-6,NA,NA,CASSPDRSSYNEQFF,TGTGCCAGCAGTCCCGACAGGAGCTCCTACAATGAGCAGTTCTTC
TRBJ2-2,15,TRBV2,NA,NA,CASSAVRVNTGELFF,TGTGCCAGCAGTGCTGTCCGGGTGAACACCGGGGAGCTGTTTTTT
TRBJ1-1,14,TRBV19,NA,NA,CASRMGSMNTEAFF,TGTGCCAGTAGAATGGGGAGCATGAACACTGAAGCTTTCTTT
TRBJ1-4,17,TRBV9,many,NA,CASSVGDWGSENEKLFF,TGTGCCAGCAGCGTAGGGGATTGGGGTTCTGAAAATGAAAAACTGTTTTTT
TRBJ1-2,13,TRBV28,NA,TRBD1,CASSRTGTYGYTF,TGTGCCAGCAGTCGGACAGGGACCTATGGCTACACCTTC
TRBJ2-1,14,TRBV2,NA,NA,CASRGTQGRGEQFF,TGTGCCAGCAGGGGGACTCAGGGGAGAGGGGAGCAGTTCTTC
TRBJ2-7,14,TRBV11-2,few,TRBD1,CASSLLQGVWEQYF,TGTGCCAGCAGCTTATTGCAGGGGGTGTGGGAGCAGTACTTC
TRBJ1-5,20,TRBV5-1,NA,NA,CASSLDIRTLTNSLNQPQHF,TGCGCCAGCAGCTTGGACATCAGAACACTGACCAACAGCTTAAATCAGCCCCAGCATTTT
TRBJ2-1,15,TRBV7-9,many,TRBD1,CASSQGTGEVHEQFF,TGTGCCAGCTCTCAGGGGACAGGTGAAGTCCATGAGCAGTTCTTC
TRBJ1-3,15,TRBV2,NA,NA,CASSGSGNSGNTIYF,TGTGCCAGCAGTGGGTCAGGGAACTCTGGAAACACCATATATTTT
TRBJ2-3,18,TRBV28,NA,NA,CASTPWNLRDISTDTQYF,TGTGCCAGCACCCCGTGGAACCTGAGGGACATCAGCACAGATACGCAGTATTTT
TRBJ1-5,14,TRBV27,NA,NA,CASSPQLSNQPQHF,TGTGCCAGCAGCCCTCAGCTTAGCAATCAGCCCCAGCATTTT
TRBJ2-2,16,TRBV6-1,NA,NA,CASSEAPQRVAGELFF,TGTGCCAGCAGTGAAGCGCCTCAGCGGGTTGCCGGGGAGCTGTTTTTT
TRBJ2-6,15,TRBV7-2,NA,TRBD1,CASSSRGRGANVLTF,TGTGCCAGCAGCTCCAGGGGGCGAGGGGCCAACGTCCTGACTTTC